Presented here are 6 T cell receptor beta chains from one specimen sequenced in a study of CD8 T cells in Susac syndrome. It was with random hexamers that 0.5 to 1 ug RNA was reverse transcribed. TCRdb itself ran the immunoSEQ multiplex PCR reads through MiXCR, one entry per CDR3 protein. The repertoire consists of some 200,000 distinct CDR3 sequences, with 95% occurring once and the leading ten covering less than 0.095%. Sample: CD4+ T cells from PBMCs. The receptors derive from a human donor with multiple sclerosis.

J is TRBJ2-7 and V is TRBV10-3; D may match TRBD1 or TRBD2 (6 bases each). The CDR3 consists of 14 residues. Germline CDR1 reads ENHRY; CDR2 reads SYGVKD. Trimming took 3 bases from V and 2 from J, leaving 11 bases between them. CDR3: CAISEGGSAYEQYF. DNA for the CDR3: TGTGCCATCAGTGAAGGGGGGTCGGCCTACGAGCAGTACTTC.

The V gene is TRBV9, the J gene TRBJ2-1; 13 nucleotides match TRBD2. Germline loops: CDR1 SGDLS, CDR2 YYNGEE. Losses at the gene ends were 3 bases for V and 7 bases for J; bases not matched to a gene: 4. The CDR3 contains 15 residues. The CDR3 sequence: CASSEGLAGLNEQFF. The CDR3 DNA follows: TGTGCCAGCAGCGAGGGACTAGCGGGATTGAATGAGCAGTTCTTC.

The V gene is TRBV20-1, the J gene TRBJ1-5, with D tentatively TRBD1 (6 bases). The germline V gene has CDR1 DFQATT and CDR2 SNEGSKA (reference sequence). V shed 5 bases and J shed 4 bases, with 12 bases lying between them. The length of the CDR3 is 13 residues. CDR3 bases: TGCAGTGCTGCAAAACAGGGAAATCAGCCCCAGCATTTT. It translates to CSAAKQGNQPQHF.

The gene calls are TRBV20-1 and TRBJ2-3, with 8 bases fitting TRBD2. Germline-derived CDR1 and CDR2 are DFQATT and SNEGSKA (reference sequence). The CDR3 sequence is 15 residues long. The junction had 10 bases not matched to a gene; V was cut back by 3 bases and J by 5 bases. The CDR3 loop is CSASLGTSIRDTQYF. CDR3 bases: TGCAGTGCTAGTCTAGGGACTAGTATACGAGATACGCAGTATTTT.

The chain is built from TRBV9 and TRBJ1-3; D gene unclear. CDR1 is SGDLS and CDR2 is YYNGEE in the germline V gene. The germline V and J ends were trimmed by 0 bases and 0 bases, with 7 bases remaining between them. This CDR3 spans 15 amino acids. CDR3: CASSVEGYSGNTIYF. The DNA of the CDR3 is TGTGCCAGCAGCGTAGAAGGTTACTCTGGAAACACCATATATTTT. The variable domain in full, with the rest retrieved from reference TRBV9 and TRBJ1-3, is DSGVTQTPKHLITATGQRVTLRCSPRSGDLSVYWYQQSLDQGLQFLIQYYNGEERAKGNILERFSAQQFPDLHSELNLSSLELGDSALYFCASSVEGYSGNTIYFGEGSWLTVV.

The chain recombines TRBV20-1 with TRBJ2-1; TRBD2 matches 14 bases. Germline loops: CDR1 DFQATT, CDR2 SNEGSKA (reference sequence). The CDR3 contains 15 residues. J lost 8 bases, V lost 0 bases, and 3 bases had no gene match. This chain's CDR3 is CSARDWTSGRYEQFF. The CDR3 DNA reads as TGCAGTGCTAGAGATTGGACTAGCGGGAGGTATGAGCAGTTCTTC.